Presented here are 28 T cell receptor beta chains from one specimen sequenced in a study of blood T cell repertoires in COVID-19. The method was immunoSEQ multiplex PCR; TCRdb's version includes in-frame clones alone and lacks a portion of them. The sample records approximately 260,000 clones, 70% to 90% being singletons. Sequenced input: peripheral blood. Receptors originate from a man aged 55-75 years who had recovered from COVID-19.

This chain joins TRBV5-1 and TRBJ2-7; weak D call: TRBD2 (6 bases). CDR3 length equals 15 residues. Trimming took 0 bases from V and 2 from J, leaving 12 bases between them. In germline, CDR1 is SGHRS, CDR2 YFSETQ. CDR3 residues: CASSLGGGNAYEQYF. CDR3 bases: TGCGCCAGCAGCTTGGGGGGAGGAAATGCCTACGAGCAGTACTTC.

This chain links TRBV29-1 with TRBJ2-7; 9 bases map to TRBD1. The CDR3 has 14 amino acids. J was trimmed by 7 bases and V by 2 bases; bases with no gene match: 9. Germline V gives CDR1 SQVTM, CDR2 ANQGSEA. CDR3 loop: CSVEKMGQGLEQYF. The CDR3 DNA is TGCAGCGTTGAAAAAATGGGACAGGGCCTGGAGCAGTACTTC.

The CDR3 DNA is TGTGCCAGCAGCGTTTGGGGAACTAGCCGCTTGGGAGAGACCCAGTACTTC. The encoded protein is CASSVWGTSRLGETQYF. The rearrangement links TRBV5-8 to TRBJ2-5, with a possible D match to TRBD2 (6 bases). This CDR3 is 17 amino acids long. V lost 4 bases, J lost 4 bases, and 23 bases lay in between. In germline, CDR1 is SGHTS, CDR2 YDEGEE.

This clone was counted between two and nine times. This rearrangement joins TRBV29-1 to TRBJ2-2; the D gene is possibly TRBD2 (5 bases). The CDR3 loop spans 13 amino acids. Deletions cut 7 bases from V and 0 bases from J, with 9 bases between. Germline assignment: CDR1 SQVTM and CDR2 ANQGSEA. The CDR3 sequence is CSGHGANTGELFF. CDR3 nucleotides: TGCAGCGGGCACGGGGCGAACACCGGGGAGCTGTTTTTT.

The chain links TRBV6-1 to TRBJ1-2; 7 bases fit TRBD1. This CDR3 has 16 residues. With V trimmed by 4 bases and J by 9 bases, 17 bases remained unmatched. Germline V gene lookup returns CDR1 MNHNS and CDR2 SASEGT. The chain's CDR3 is CASSATGSFNLARYTF. The CDR3 DNA follows: TGTGCCAGCAGTGCGACAGGGAGCTTTAATTTGGCGCGCTACACCTTC.

This clone appeared once. This chain uses TRBV6-1 with TRBJ2-7, with 8 bases lining up with TRBD2. Trimming at V came to 0 bases and at J to 1 base, leaving 5 bases not matched to a gene. CDR1 MNHNS and CDR2 SASEGT come from the germline V gene. The CDR3 length is 16 residues. The CDR3 region has the DNA TGTGCCAGCAGTGAAGCGCAGCGGGGGCCTTCCTACGAGCAGTACTTC. Its translation is CASSEAQRGPSYEQYF.

The chain has TRBV5-1 and TRBJ2-7; 11 bases fit TRBD2. The trim removed 4 bases at V and 5 bases at J, leaving 11 bases unmatched. The CDR3 has 16 residues. The germline V gene has CDR1 SGHRS and CDR2 YFSETQ. The CDR3 reads CASSVTSSGRSHEQYF. DNA for the CDR3: TGCGCCAGCAGCGTGACCTCTAGCGGGAGGTCCCACGAGCAGTACTTC.

V and J are TRBV18 and TRBJ1-1, with TRBD1 matching over 10 bases. The CDR3 contains 16 residues. The germline V gene has CDR1 KGHSH and CDR2 LQKENI. V shed 3 bases and J 1 base; nucleotides not matched to a gene: 5. This CDR3 is CASSPKTGGKNTEAFF. In DNA, the CDR3 is TGTGCCAGCTCACCGAAGACAGGGGGCAAGAACACTGAAGCTTTCTTT.

In its sample, this clone was seen once. This sequence joins TRBV5-1 and TRBJ1-1; D is unclear. Germline V CDR1 and CDR2: SGHRS, YFSETQ. The CDR3 length is 13 residues. V lost 4 bases, J lost 8 bases, and 15 bases lay in between. CDR3 amino acids: CASSTNYGGEAFF. In DNA, the CDR3 is TGCGCCAGCAGCACCAACTACGGCGGAGAAGCTTTCTTT.

The chain recombines TRBV19 with TRBJ1-2; D is unclear. CDR3 length: 13 amino acids. V gave up 10 bases and J gave up 2 bases, with 14 bases separating them. Germline V CDR1 and CDR2: LNHDA, SQIVND (reference sequence). CDR3 nucleotide sequence: TGTGCCACCGCAGTCAACGAAAACTATGGCTACACCTTC. It translates to CATAVNENYGYTF.

The chain carries TRBV19 and TRBJ2-4, with 9 bases that match TRBD2. The V segment lost 1 base and the J segment 13 bases; nucleotides outside the gene matches: 2. CDR3 length: 12 residues. Germline V CDR1 and CDR2: LNHDA, SQIVND (reference sequence). This chain's CDR3 is CASSIGTSVQYF. The CDR3 nucleotides are TGTGCCAGTAGTATAGGGACTAGCGTGCAGTACTTC.

The CDR3 is CASASRGGSEQFF. CDR3 nucleotides: TGTGCCAGCGCCTCCCGGGGGGGTAGTGAGCAGTTCTTC. V gene TRBV5-4 combines with J gene TRBJ2-1; TRBD2 matches at 8 bases. V was clipped by 7 bases and J by 9 bases; unmatched bases: 9. The CDR3 is 13 residues long. Germline V gene sequence: CDR1 SGHNT, CDR2 YYREEE (reference sequence).

V gene TRBV15 combines with J gene TRBJ2-1, with D perhaps matching TRBD1 (5 bases). Per the germline V gene, CDR1 is LNHNV and CDR2 is YYDKDF (reference sequence). The germline V and J ends were trimmed by 1 base and 3 bases, with 13 bases remaining between them. There are 16 residues in the CDR3. The CDR3 DNA reads as TGTGCCACCAGCAGAGCTGGGCAGGGTATCTACAATGAGCAGTTCTTC. It is translated as CATSRAGQGIYNEQFF.

This clone was seen many times. The rearrangement links TRBV24-1 to TRBJ1-5; a weak D match, TRBD1 (6 bases). The V and J ends lost 7 bases and 3 bases respectively, with 12 bases between them. CDR3 length equals 14 residues. Germline values: CDR1 KGHDR, CDR2 SFDVKD. This CDR3 is CATSLTGFNQPQHF. The DNA for the CDR3 is TGTGCCACCAGCCTGACAGGCTTCAATCAGCCCCAGCATTTT.

This clone was recorded once. J is TRBJ2-7 and V is TRBV18, with a weak D call TRBD2 (5 bases). Deletions cut 0 bases from V and 2 bases from J, with 8 bases between. Looked up from germline, CDR1 is KGHSH and CDR2 is LQKENI. CDR3 size: 14 residues. The CDR3 region is CASSPPGVPYEQYF. The CDR3 DNA sequence: TGTGCCAGCTCACCACCCGGGGTTCCCTACGAGCAGTACTTC.

This chain connects TRBV27 to TRBJ2-1, with 8 bases matching TRBD1. The germline CDR1 and CDR2 sequences are MNHEY and SMNVEV (reference sequence). The V and J ends lost 4 bases and 5 bases, in that order; junction bases with no gene match: 7. The CDR3 has 15 residues. The CDR3 coding sequence is TGTGCCAGCAGTTCGCGTGGCAGGGGGCACAATGAGCAGTTCTTC. Its translation is CASSSRGRGHNEQFF.

The chain recombines TRBV6-2 or TRBV6-3 with TRBJ2-5, with TRBD2 as a possible D gene (6 bases). The CDR3 spans 15 residues. The V end was cut by 4 bases, the J end by 5 bases, with 17 bases between. Looked up from germline, CDR1 is MNHEY and CDR2 is SVGEGT. The CDR3 DNA follows: TGTGCCAGCAGTTCACCGGGACTCTCTAGGGAGACCCAGTACTTC. Translated: CASSSPGLSRETQYF.

V usage is TRBV19 and J usage is TRBJ2-7; the D gene is possibly TRBD1 (6 bases). Germline CDR1 reads LNHDA; CDR2 reads SQIVND (reference sequence). The CDR3 extends over 14 amino acids. Trimming pared 5 bases from V and 5 bases from J, leaving 16 bases between. Written as DNA, the CDR3 is TGTGCCAGTAGTTCCGGGACAATTCCCCACGAGCAGTACTTC. Translated: CASSSGTIPHEQYF. Full variable domain (rest looked up from reference TRBV19 and TRBJ2-7): DGGITQSPKYLFRKEGQNVTLSCEQNLNHDAMYWYRQDPGQGLRLIYYSQIVNDFQKGDIAEGYSVSREKKESFPLTVTSAQKNPTAFYLCASSSGTIPHEQYFGPGTRLTVT.

The V gene is TRBV6-5, the J gene TRBJ2-5; possibly TRBD1 for D (6 bases). V lost 5 bases and J 5 bases, leaving 6 bases between the germline ends. CDR1 MNHEY and CDR2 SVGAGI come from the germline V gene. This CDR3 has 11 amino acids. The CDR3 region has the DNA TGTGCCAGCAGTCAGGGGGAGACCCAGTACTTC. This gives the protein CASSQGETQYF.

The V call is TRBV28, the J call TRBJ2-2, with TRBD1 as a possible D gene (6 bases). The germline V gene encodes CDR1 MDHEN and CDR2 SYDVKM. Deletions cut 5 bases from V and 1 base from J, with 8 bases between. This CDR3 has 14 amino acids. In nucleotides, the CDR3 is TGTGCCAGCAGTCCGGGACAGAACACCGGGGAGCTGTTTTTT. This gives the protein CASSPGQNTGELFF.

The sample holds a few counts of this clone. The junction and the germline gene differ at one end; a read error may be behind it. V gene TRBV18 combines with J gene TRBJ2-7; 9 nucleotides match TRBD1. The CDR3 runs 14 residues. From germline, CDR1 is KGHSH and CDR2 LQKENI. CDR3 region: CASSPGPGTGTLGF. The CDR3, as DNA: TGTGCCAGCTCACCCGGTCCCGGGACAGGGACCTTGGGGTTC. The whole variable domain, remainder taken from reference TRBV18 and TRBJ2-7, is NAGVMQNPRHLVRRRGQEARLRCSPMKGHSHVYWYRQLPEEGLKFMVYLQKENIIDESGMPKERFSAEFPKEGPSILRIQQVVRGDSAAYFCASSPGPGTGTLGFGPGTRLTVT.

The rearrangement uses TRBV5-8 and TRBJ2-7; 7 bases match TRBD1. Germline-derived CDR1 and CDR2 are SGHTS and YDEGEE. The CDR3 loop spans 15 amino acids. J was trimmed by 0 bases and V by 0 bases; bases with no gene match: 3. The CDR3 sequence is CASSLGDSISYEQYF. As DNA, the CDR3 is TGTGCCAGCAGCTTGGGGGACAGCATCTCCTACGAGCAGTACTTC.

V usage is TRBV5-1 and J usage is TRBJ1-4; a possible D gene is TRBD1 (5 bases). Trimming cost V 4 bases and J 4 bases, with 8 bases left between them. Germline V gene data show CDR1 as SGHRS and CDR2 as YFSETQ. The CDR3 covers 13 residues. The CDR3 loop reads CASSGGLNEKLFF. CDR3 nucleotides: TGCGCCAGCAGCGGGGGACTTAATGAAAAACTGTTTTTT.

This chain connects TRBV18 to TRBJ1-2; D may be TRBD1 (5 bases). The germline CDR1 and CDR2 sequences are KGHSH and LQKENI. Trimming left V 2 bases short and J 5 bases short, with 12 bases between. This CDR3 is built from 14 residues. The CDR3 region is CASSPSRAAYGYTF. The CDR3 DNA sequence: TGTGCCAGCTCACCATCCAGGGCGGCATATGGCTACACCTTC.

The chain employs TRBV9 and TRBJ2-7, with D possibly TRBD1 on 5 matching bases. V was pared by 4 bases and J by 1 base, with 12 bases between. Germline-derived CDR1 and CDR2 are SGDLS and YYNGEE. The CDR3 is 14 amino acids. The CDR3: CASSPKGPSYEQYF. The DNA of the CDR3 is TGTGCCAGCAGCCCCAAGGGGCCTTCCTACGAGCAGTACTTC. Full variable domain (rest looked up from reference TRBV9 and TRBJ2-7): DSGVTQTPKHLITATGQRVTLRCSPRSGDLSVYWYQQSLDQGLQFLIQYYNGEERAKGNILERFSAQQFPDLHSELNLSSLELGDSALYFCASSPKGPSYEQYFGPGTRLTVT.

The rearrangement uses TRBV7-2 and TRBJ1-2; D is possibly TRBD1 (5 bases). Trimming took off 2 bases at V and 0 bases at J, with 13 bases between the two ends. CDR3 length: 16 amino acids. Germline CDR1 and CDR2: SGHTA and FQGNSA. For the CDR3, the DNA is TGTGCCAGCAGCTTACCCCGGGGGGACCCTAACTATGGCTACACCTTC. Amino acid sequence: CASSLPRGDPNYGYTF. Filled out from reference TRBV7-2 and TRBJ1-2, the complete variable domain reads GAGVSQSPSNKVTEKGKDVELRCDPISGHTALYWYRQSLGQGLEFLIYFQGNSAPDKSGLPSDRFSAERTGGSVSTLTIQRTQQEDSAVYLCASSLPRGDPNYGYTFGSGTRLTVV.

The chain uses TRBV6-6 and TRBJ2-3; 9 bases match TRBD2. This CDR3 spans 14 amino acids. The ends lost 6 bases at V and 4 bases at J; junction bases unmatched: 5. Germline CDR1 reads MNHNY; CDR2 reads SVGAGI (reference sequence). The chain's CDR3 is CASRGAGGSDTQYF. CDR3 DNA: TGTGCCAGCAGAGGCGCGGGGGGGTCAGATACGCAGTATTTT.

The genes are TRBV29-1 and TRBJ2-4; TRBD1 agrees at 11 bases. V lost 0 bases, J lost 3 bases, and 4 bases stayed unmatched. Germline values: CDR1 SQVTM, CDR2 ANQGSEA. CDR3 size: 16 residues. CDR3 bases: TGCAGCGTTGAAGATTGGGACAGGGGGGTCAAAAACATTCAGTACTTC. Protein sequence: CSVEDWDRGVKNIQYF. The full variable domain, its missing parts supplied by reference TRBV29-1 and TRBJ2-4, is SAVISQKPSRDICQRGTSLTIQCQVDSQVTMMFWYRQQPGQSLTLIATANQGSEATYESGFVIDKFPISRPNLTFSTLTVSNMSPEDSSIYLCSVEDWDRGVKNIQYFGAGTRLSVL.